This TCR beta chain was recorded in a study of blood T cells in healthy people across ages. With 3 bases removed from V and 2 bases from J, the gap between germline ends came to 11 bases. The germline gives CDR1 MNHEY, CDR2 SMNVEV (reference sequence). CDR3 size: 15 residues. Study-level results: Diversity was higher, and naive CD4+ cells more numerous, in long-lived donors than in aged donors. No one knew whether donors had CMV, which possibly confounded expanded clonotype changes.

For this clonotype: What it recognizes is unknown.

A second roughly 7 to 11 cycle PCR used barcoded and J-beta primers. TCRdb ran MiXCR on the 5' RACE reads and lists one entry per CDR3 protein. The profile shows about 800,000 distinct CDR3 sequences, 55% to 75% of them singletons. This receptor was obtained from a man aged 25-45 years in good health. The J gene is TRBJ2-1, the V gene TRBV27, with D perhaps TRBD1 (5 bases). The sequencing sample was made of blood. The CDR3 coding sequence is TGTGCCAGCAGTTTGGACATTCGACCCTACAATGAGCAGTTCTTC. The encoded protein is CASSLDIRPYNEQFF.